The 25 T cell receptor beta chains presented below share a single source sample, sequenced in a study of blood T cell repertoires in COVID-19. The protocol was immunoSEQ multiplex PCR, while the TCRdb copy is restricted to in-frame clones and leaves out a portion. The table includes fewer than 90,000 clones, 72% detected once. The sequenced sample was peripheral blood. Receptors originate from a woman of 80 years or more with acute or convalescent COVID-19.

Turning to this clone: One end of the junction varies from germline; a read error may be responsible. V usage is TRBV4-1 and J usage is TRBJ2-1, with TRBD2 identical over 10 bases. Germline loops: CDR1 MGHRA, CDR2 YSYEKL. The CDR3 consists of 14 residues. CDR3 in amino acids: CATSGGASYNEQFF. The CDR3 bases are TGCGCCACCAGCGGGGGGGCCTCCTACAATGAGCAGTTCTTC.

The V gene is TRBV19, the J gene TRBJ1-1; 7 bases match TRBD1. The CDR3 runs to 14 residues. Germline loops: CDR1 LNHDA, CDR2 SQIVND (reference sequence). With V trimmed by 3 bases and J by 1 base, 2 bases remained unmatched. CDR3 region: CASSITGANTEAFF. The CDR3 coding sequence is TGTGCCAGTAGTATTACAGGGGCGAACACTGAAGCTTTCTTT.

The CDR3 loop reads CASSTSGTGYTYEQYF. DNA for the CDR3: TGTGCCAGCAGCACTTCAGGGACAGGGTATACCTACGAGCAGTACTTC. This chain links TRBV3-1 (or the pseudogene TRBV3-2) with TRBJ2-7, with 9 bases that match TRBD1. From germline, CDR1 is LGHDT and CDR2 YNNKEL (reference sequence). This CDR3 comprises 16 residues. V was clipped by 5 bases and J by 2 bases; unmatched bases: 10.

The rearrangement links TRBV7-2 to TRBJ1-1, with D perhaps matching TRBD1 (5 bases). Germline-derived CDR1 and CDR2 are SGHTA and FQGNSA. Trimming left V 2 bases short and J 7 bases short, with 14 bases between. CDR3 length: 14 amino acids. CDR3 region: CASSLLYIGDEAFF. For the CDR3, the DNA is TGTGCCAGCAGCTTATTGTATATAGGGGATGAAGCTTTCTTT.

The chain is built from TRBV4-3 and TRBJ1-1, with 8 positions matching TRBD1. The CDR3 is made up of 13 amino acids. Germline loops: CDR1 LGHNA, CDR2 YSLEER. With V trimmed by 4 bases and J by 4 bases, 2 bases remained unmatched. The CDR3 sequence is CASSRTGSTEAFF. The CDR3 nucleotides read TGCGCCAGCAGCCGGACAGGGTCCACTGAAGCTTTCTTT.

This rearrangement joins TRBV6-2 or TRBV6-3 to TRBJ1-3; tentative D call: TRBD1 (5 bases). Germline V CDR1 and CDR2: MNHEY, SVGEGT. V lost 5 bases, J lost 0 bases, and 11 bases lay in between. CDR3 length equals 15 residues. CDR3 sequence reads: CASSASGISGNTIYF. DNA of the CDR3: TGTGCCAGCAGTGCCTCAGGGATCTCTGGAAACACCATATATTTT.

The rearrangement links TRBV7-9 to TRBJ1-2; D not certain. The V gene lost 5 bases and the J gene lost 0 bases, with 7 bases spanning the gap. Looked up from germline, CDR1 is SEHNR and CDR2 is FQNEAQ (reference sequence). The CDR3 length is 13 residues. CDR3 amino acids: CASSPQPNYGYTF. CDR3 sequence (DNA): TGTGCCAGCAGCCCACAGCCTAACTATGGCTACACCTTC.

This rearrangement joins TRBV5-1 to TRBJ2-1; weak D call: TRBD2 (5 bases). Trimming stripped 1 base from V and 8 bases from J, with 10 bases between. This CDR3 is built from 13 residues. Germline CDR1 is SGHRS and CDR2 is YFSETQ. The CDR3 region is CASSLIFGDEQFF. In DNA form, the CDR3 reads TGCGCCAGCAGCTTGATCTTCGGGGATGAGCAGTTCTTC.

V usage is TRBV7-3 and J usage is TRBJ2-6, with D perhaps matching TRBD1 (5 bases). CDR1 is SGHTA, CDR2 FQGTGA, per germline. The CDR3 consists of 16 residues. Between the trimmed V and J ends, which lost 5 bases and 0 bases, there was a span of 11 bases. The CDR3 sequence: CASSPGHLSGANVLTF. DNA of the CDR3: TGTGCCAGCAGCCCAGGACACCTCTCTGGGGCCAACGTCCTGACTTTC. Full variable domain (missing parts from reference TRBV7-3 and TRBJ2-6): GAGVSQTPSNKVTEKGKYVELRCDPISGHTALYWYRQSLGQGPEFLIYFQGTGAADDSGLPNDRFFAVRPEGSVSTLKIQRTERGDSAVYLCASSPGHLSGANVLTFGAGSRLTVL.

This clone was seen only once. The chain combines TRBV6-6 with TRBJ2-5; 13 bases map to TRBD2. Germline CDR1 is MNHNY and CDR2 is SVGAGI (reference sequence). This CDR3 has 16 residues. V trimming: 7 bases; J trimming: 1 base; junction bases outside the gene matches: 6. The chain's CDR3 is CASKPGTSGAQETQYF. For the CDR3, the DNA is TGTGCCAGCAAACCAGGGACTAGCGGGGCCCAAGAGACCCAGTACTTC.

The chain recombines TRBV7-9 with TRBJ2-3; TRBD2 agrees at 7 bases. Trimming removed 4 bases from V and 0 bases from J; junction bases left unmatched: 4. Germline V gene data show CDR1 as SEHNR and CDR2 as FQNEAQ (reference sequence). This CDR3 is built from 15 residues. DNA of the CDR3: TGTGCCAGCAGCTCCTGGGGGGGGAGCACAGATACGCAGTATTTT. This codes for CASSSWGGSTDTQYF.

Here the CDR3 reads CASSLYRGQSGNTIYF. CDR3 nucleotide sequence: TGTGCCAGCAGCCTCTACAGGGGGCAATCTGGAAACACCATATATTTT. The chain links TRBV11-2 to TRBJ1-3, with 9 bases that match TRBD1. Trimming at V came to 5 bases and at J to 1 base, leaving 6 bases not matched to a gene. The CDR3 runs to 16 residues. Germline V CDR1 and CDR2: SGHAT, FQNNGV.

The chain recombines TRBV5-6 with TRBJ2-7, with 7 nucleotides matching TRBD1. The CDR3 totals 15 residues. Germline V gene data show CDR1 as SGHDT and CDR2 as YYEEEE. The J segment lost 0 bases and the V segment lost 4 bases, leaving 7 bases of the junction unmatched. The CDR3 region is CASSITTGASYEQYF. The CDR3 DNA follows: TGTGCCAGCAGCATTACTACAGGGGCCTCCTACGAGCAGTACTTC.

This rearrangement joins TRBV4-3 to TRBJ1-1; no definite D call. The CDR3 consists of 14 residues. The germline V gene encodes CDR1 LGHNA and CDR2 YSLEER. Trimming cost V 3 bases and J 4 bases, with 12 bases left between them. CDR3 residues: CASSQLTKGTEAFF. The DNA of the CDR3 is TGCGCCAGCAGCCAGTTGACTAAAGGCACTGAAGCTTTCTTT.

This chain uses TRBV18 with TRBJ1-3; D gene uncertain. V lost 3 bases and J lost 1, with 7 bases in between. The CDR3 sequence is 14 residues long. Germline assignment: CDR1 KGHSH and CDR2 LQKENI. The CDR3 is CASSPQFSGNTIYF. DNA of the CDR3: TGTGCCAGCTCACCTCAATTTTCTGGAAACACCATATATTTT.

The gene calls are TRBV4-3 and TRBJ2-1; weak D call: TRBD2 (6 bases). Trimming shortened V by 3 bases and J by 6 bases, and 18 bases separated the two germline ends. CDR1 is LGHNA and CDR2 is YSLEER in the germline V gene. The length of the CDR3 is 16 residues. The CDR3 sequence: CASSQERAGQVNEQFF. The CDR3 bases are TGCGCCAGCAGCCAGGAAAGGGCGGGGCAAGTCAATGAGCAGTTCTTC.

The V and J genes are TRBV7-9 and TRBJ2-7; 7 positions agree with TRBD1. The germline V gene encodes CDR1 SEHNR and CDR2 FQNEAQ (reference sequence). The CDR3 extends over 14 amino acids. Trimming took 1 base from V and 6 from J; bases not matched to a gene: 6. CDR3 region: CASSLGPTGSEQYF. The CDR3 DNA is TGTGCCAGCAGCTTAGGCCCGACAGGGAGCGAGCAGTACTTC.

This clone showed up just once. The CDR3 spells CASSPVGQGIGEQFF. DNA for the CDR3: TGTGCCAGCAGCCCGGTCGGACAGGGCATCGGTGAGCAGTTCTTC. The chain uses TRBV7-9 and TRBJ2-1; 8 bases match TRBD1. The CDR3 is made up of 15 amino acids. V trimming: 5 bases; J trimming: 9 bases; junction bases outside the gene matches: 12. The germline V gene encodes CDR1 SEHNR and CDR2 FQNEAQ (reference sequence).

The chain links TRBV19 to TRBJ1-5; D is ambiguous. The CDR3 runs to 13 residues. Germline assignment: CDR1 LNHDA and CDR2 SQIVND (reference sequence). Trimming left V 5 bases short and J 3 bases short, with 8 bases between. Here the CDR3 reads CASSYGDNQPQHF. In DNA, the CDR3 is TGTGCCAGTAGTTACGGAGACAATCAGCCCCAGCATTTT.

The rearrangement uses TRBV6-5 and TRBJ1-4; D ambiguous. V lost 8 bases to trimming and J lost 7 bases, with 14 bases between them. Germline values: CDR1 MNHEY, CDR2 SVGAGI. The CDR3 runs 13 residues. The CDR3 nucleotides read TGTGCCAGCGCGCCCCAAGAGGGTGAAAAACTGTTTTTT. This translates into CASAPQEGEKLFF.

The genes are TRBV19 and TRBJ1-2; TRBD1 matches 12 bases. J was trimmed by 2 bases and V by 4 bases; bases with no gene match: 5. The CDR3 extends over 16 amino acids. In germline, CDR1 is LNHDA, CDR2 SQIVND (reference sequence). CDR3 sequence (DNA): TGTGCCAGTAGTACAGGGACAGGGGGCGCGAACTATGGCTACACCTTC. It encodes CASSTGTGGANYGYTF.

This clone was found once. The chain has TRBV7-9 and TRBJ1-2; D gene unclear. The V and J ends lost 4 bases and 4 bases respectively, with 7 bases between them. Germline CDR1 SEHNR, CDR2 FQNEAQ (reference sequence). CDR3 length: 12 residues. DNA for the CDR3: TGTGCCAGCAGCTCCCCGTCCTATGGCTACACCTTC. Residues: CASSSPSYGYTF. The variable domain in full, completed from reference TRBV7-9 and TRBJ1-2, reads DTGVSQNPRHKITKRGQNVTFRCDPISEHNRLYWYRQTLGQGPEFLTYFQNEAQLEKSRLLSDRFSAERPKGSFSTLEIQRTEQGDSAMYLCASSSPSYGYTFGSGTRLTVV.

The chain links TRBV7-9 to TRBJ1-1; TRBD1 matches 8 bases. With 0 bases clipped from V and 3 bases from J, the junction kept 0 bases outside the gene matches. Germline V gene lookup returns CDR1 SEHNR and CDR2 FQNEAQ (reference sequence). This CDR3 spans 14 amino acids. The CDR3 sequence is CASSLAQGDTEAFF. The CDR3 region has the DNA TGTGCCAGCAGCTTAGCACAGGGGGACACTGAAGCTTTCTTT.

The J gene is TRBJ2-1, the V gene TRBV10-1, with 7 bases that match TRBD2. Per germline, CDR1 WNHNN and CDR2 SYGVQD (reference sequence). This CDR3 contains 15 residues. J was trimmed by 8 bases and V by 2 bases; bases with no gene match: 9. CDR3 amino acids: CASSEQGGRVDEQFF. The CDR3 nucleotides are TGCGCCAGCAGTGAGCAGGGAGGGAGGGTGGATGAGCAGTTCTTC.

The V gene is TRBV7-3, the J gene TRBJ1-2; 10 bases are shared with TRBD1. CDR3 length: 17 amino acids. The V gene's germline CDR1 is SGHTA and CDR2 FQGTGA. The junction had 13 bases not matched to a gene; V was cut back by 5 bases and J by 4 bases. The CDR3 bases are TGTGCCAGCAGCCGACCGAGACAGGGGGCGCGCAGCTATGGCTACACCTTC. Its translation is CASSRPRQGARSYGYTF.